The clone carrying this T cell receptor (beta chain) was seen only once. The target antigen is unknown. These data are taken from a study of T cell responses to AZD1222 COVID-19 vaccine. The study's findings and limits: Repertoire sampling happened only post peak T cell response.

Germline CDR1 and CDR2: KGHSH and LQKENI. The CDR3 length is 14 residues. V shed 3 bases and J shed 10 bases, with 18 bases lying between them. Profiled with immunoSEQ multiplex PCR; TCRdb holds only in-frame clones, not every one. This sample has approximately 28,000 clones, with roughly 92% found just once. The clonotype comes from an adult in good health. Sequences were derived from peripheral blood, sampled on day 0 of AZD1222 vaccination. V usage is TRBV18 and J usage is TRBJ1-1, with D possibly TRBD1 on 6 matching bases. CDR3 bases: TGTGCCAGCTCACCCACTGCAGGGGAAGTTGGAGCTTTCTTT. This sequence encodes CASSPTAGEVGAFF.